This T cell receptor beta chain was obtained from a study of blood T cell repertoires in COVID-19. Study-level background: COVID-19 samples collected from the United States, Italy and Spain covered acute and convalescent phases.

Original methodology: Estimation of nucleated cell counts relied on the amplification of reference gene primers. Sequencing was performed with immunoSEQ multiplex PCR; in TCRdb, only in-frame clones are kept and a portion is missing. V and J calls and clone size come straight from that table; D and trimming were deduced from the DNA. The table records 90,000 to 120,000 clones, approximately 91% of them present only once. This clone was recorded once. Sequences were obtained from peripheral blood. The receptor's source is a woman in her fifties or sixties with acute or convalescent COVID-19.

The CDR3 spells CASSDRGPSNSPLHF. The CDR3 nucleotides read TGTGCCAGCAGTGACAGGGGCCCTTCAAATTCACCCCTCCACTTT. The chain uses TRBV25-1 and TRBJ1-6; D might be TRBD1 (6 bases). V lost 3 bases and J 7 bases, leaving 13 bases between the germline ends. This CDR3 has 15 residues. The germline CDR1 and CDR2 sequences are MGHDK and SYGVNS.